Listed below are T cell receptor beta chains from one sample, sequenced in a study of T-cell reconstitution after alpha-beta-depleted transplantation in children. TCRdb re-derived calls from the PCR reads in MiXCR, one entry per CDR3 protein. This sample has 600,000 to 700,000 distinct CDR3 sequences; 16% occur once, and the top ten carry 0.8% to 1.1%. The sample was PBMCs from the stem cell graft donor, taken from the stem cell graft. The receptors stem from a human donor who donated a stem cell graft to a child with acute myeloid leukemia. The CDR3 runs from the conserved cysteine through the conserved F or W. Each record gives: J gene, V gene, clone size, CDR3 length, D gene, CDR3 DNA, CDR3 protein. The D gene is left open where the match is weak. Clone size is shown for a subset of rows, as once, few, many or a class of expanded clone.

>TRBJ2-1|TRBV7-2|many|14|.
TGTGCCAGCACCCCACGGGGCCCCTACAATGAGCAGTTCTTC
CASTPRGPYNEQFF
>TRBJ2-3|TRBV6-2/TRBV6-3|few|14|.
TGTGCCAGCAGTTCGATTCTAGGGACGGATACGCAGTATTTT
CASSSILGTDTQYF
>TRBJ2-7|TRBV12-3/TRBV12-4|.|18|TRBD1
TGTGCCAGCAGTTTAGTCCGATACTCCGGGACAGGGCCATACGAGCAGTACTTC
CASSLVRYSGTGPYEQYF
>TRBJ2-7|TRBV12-3/TRBV12-4|many|13|.
TGTGCCAGCAGTTTAAAGGCCGGGTACGAGCAGTACTTC
CASSLKAGYEQYF
>TRBJ2-2|TRBV7-2|few|15|TRBD1
TGTGCCAGCAGCCCAAGAGCCAGGGGGAACGGGGAGCTGTTTTTT
CASSPRARGNGELFF
>TRBJ1-2|TRBV10-2|.|16|TRBD1
TGCGCCAGCAGTGAGGGGGGACAGGATTGGGCCTATGGCTACACCTTC
CASSEGGQDWAYGYTF
>TRBJ2-2|TRBV20-1|many|17|.
TGCAGTGCTAGAGATCCCATTCGGGGAAGGAGCACCGGGGAGCTGTTTTTT
CSARDPIRGRSTGELFF
>TRBJ2-7|TRBV5-1|many|14|.
TGCGCCAGCAACCCCGGGACACCTCCCTACGAGCAGTACTTC
CASNPGTPPYEQYF
>TRBJ2-7|TRBV7-9|.|15|TRBD1
TGTGCCAGCAGCTTTCCGAGTCCGGACAGGGTTGAGCAGTACTTC
CASSFPSPDRVEQYF
>TRBJ1-2|TRBV9|.|15|.
TGTGCCAGCAGCGTTGCGGGGGATATTAACTATGGCTACACCTTC
CASSVAGDINYGYTF
>TRBJ2-7|TRBV7-2|.|14|.
TGTGCCAGCAGCTCCGGACTGATGGGCTACGAGCAGTACTTC
CASSSGLMGYEQYF
>TRBJ1-5|TRBV7-9|.|15|.
TGTGCCAGCAGCAAAGGGGTGGGGATTAATCAGCCCCAGCATTTT
CASSKGVGINQPQHF
>TRBJ2-2|TRBV25-1|many|11|.
TGTGCCAGCACGGTCACCGGGGAGCTGTTTTTT
CASTVTGELFF
>TRBJ2-7|TRBV24-1|.|17|TRBD2
TGTGCCACCAGTGATAGCCTACCGGGACTACGCGGGTACGAGCAGTACTTC
CATSDSLPGLRGYEQYF
>TRBJ2-7|TRBV6-5|few|14|TRBD1
TGTGCCAGCAGTTCTTACAGGGGAACCTACGAGCAGTACTTC
CASSSYRGTYEQYF
>TRBJ1-5|TRBV5-1|few|15|.
TGCGCCAGCAGCTTCTCGGGAGCAACCAATCAGCCCCAGCATTTT
CASSFSGATNQPQHF
>TRBJ2-1|TRBV20-1|many|15|.
TGCAGTGCTAGAGGGGGGCCTCTTTTCTGGGATGAGCAGTTCTTC
CSARGGPLFWDEQFF
>TRBJ2-1|TRBV20-1|.|14|.
TGCAGTGCTAGCTTGGGTTTGGGTACCAATGAGCAGTTCTTC
CSASLGLGTNEQFF
>TRBJ1-6|TRBV7-9|.|13|.
TGTGCCAGCAGCTTAGGGGACCGATCACCCCTCCACTTT
CASSLGDRSPLHF
>TRBJ1-5|TRBV29-1|many|13|TRBD1
TGCAGCGTTGGCTGGACAGGGAATCAGCCCCAGCATTTT
CSVGWTGNQPQHF
>TRBJ1-4|TRBV6-1|many|16|TRBD1
TGTGCCAGCAGCCCCCAGGGGGACAGGGTCGCCGAAAAACTGTTTTTT
CASSPQGDRVAEKLFF
>TRBJ2-1|TRBV20-1|many|13|TRBD1
TGCAGTCTTAGGGGGCTGGGATACAATGAGCAGTTCTTC
CSLRGLGYNEQFF
>TRBJ2-1|TRBV20-1|few|18|TRBD2
TGCAGTACCATCCTTCTTGCGGGGGGGTTTGGATCCTACAATGAGCAGTTCTTC
CSTILLAGGFGSYNEQFF
>TRBJ2-7|TRBV28|few|15|TRBD1
TGTGCCAGCAGTGTAACAGGGGCCAACTCCTACGAGCAGTACTTC
CASSVTGANSYEQYF
>TRBJ1-4|TRBV4-2|.|14|TRBD1
TGTGCCAGCAGCACGGGACAGGCAAATGAAAAACTGTTTTTT
CASSTGQANEKLFF
>TRBJ1-3|TRBV12-3/TRBV12-4|many|13|.
TGTGCCAGCAGTTTGAGCTCTGGAAACACCATATATTTT
CASSLSSGNTIYF
>TRBJ1-1|TRBV5-5|many|14|.
TGTGCCAGCAGCTTGACCGTCACGAACACTGAAGCTTTCTTT
CASSLTVTNTEAFF
>TRBJ2-2|TRBV24-1|.|17|TRBD1
TGTGCCACCAGTGATTGGAGGGGACAGGGAAGAGGCGGGGAGCTGTTTTTT
CATSDWRGQGRGGELFF
>TRBJ1-4|TRBV20-1|few|15|.
TGCAGTGCTAGAGATCGGGGGGCGGGAAATGAAAAACTGTTTTTT
CSARDRGAGNEKLFF
>TRBJ2-3|TRBV7-2|few|16|.
TGTGCCAGCAGCTTGGGCGCGGGACAGTACACAGATACGCAGTATTTT
CASSLGAGQYTDTQYF
>TRBJ1-3|TRBV20-1|.|18|TRBD1
TGCAGTGCTAGAGATATGAGGGGGCGGGGTCCCTCTGGAAACACCATATATTTT
CSARDMRGRGPSGNTIYF
>TRBJ2-1|TRBV11-3|few|12|.
TGTGCCAGCAGCCGTTTGAGTAATGAGCAGTTCTTC
CASSRLSNEQFF
>TRBJ2-5|TRBV7-2|.|15|.
TGTGCCAGCAGCTTAGGGGGGAAGGTGAAAGAGACCCAGTACTTC
CASSLGGKVKETQYF